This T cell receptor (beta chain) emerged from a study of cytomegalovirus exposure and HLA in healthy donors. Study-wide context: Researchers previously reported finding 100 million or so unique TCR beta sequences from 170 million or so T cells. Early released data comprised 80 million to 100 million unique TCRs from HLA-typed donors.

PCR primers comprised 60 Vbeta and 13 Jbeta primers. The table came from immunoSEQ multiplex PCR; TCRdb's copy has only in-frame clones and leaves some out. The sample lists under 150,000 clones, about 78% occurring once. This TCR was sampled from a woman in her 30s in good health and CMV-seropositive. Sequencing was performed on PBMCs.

CDR3 amino acids: CASSSRQGGGYTF. The CDR3 DNA follows: TGTGCCAGCAGCTCGCGACAGGGAGGAGGCTACACCTTC. The rearrangement links TRBV11-1 to TRBJ1-2; 7 bases agree with TRBD1. V gave up 4 bases and J gave up 8 bases; unmatched junction bases: 7. This CDR3 region has 13 residues. Per germline, CDR1 SGHAT and CDR2 FQDESV (reference sequence). Full variable domain (remainder filled in from reference TRBV11-1 and TRBJ1-2): EAEVAQSPRYKITEKSQAVAFWCDPISGHATLYWYRQILGQGPELLVQFQDESVVDDSQLPKDRFSAERLKGVDSTLKIQPAELGDSAMYLCASSSRQGGGYTFGSGTRLTVV.